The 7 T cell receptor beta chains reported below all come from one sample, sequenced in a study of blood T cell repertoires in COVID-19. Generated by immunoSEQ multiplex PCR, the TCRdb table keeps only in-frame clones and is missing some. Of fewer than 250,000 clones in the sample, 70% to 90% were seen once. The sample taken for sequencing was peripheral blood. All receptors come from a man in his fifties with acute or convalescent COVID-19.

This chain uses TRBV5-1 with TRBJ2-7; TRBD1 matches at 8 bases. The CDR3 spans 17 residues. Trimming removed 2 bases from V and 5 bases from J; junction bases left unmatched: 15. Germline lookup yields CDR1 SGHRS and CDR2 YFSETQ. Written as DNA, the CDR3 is TGCGCCAGCAGCTTCCTTCAGGGACAGGCATTTAGAAACGAGCAGTACTTC. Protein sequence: CASSFLQGQAFRNEQYF.

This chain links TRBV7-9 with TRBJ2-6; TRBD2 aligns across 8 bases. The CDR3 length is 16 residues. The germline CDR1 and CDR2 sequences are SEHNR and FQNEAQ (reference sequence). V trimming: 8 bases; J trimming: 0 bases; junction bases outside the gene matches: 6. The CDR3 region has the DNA TGTGCCAGCCGGGGGGGACTCCTCTCTGGGGCCAACGTCCTGACTTTC. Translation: CASRGGLLSGANVLTF. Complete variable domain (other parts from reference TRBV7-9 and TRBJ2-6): DTGVSQNPRHKITKRGQNVTFRCDPISEHNRLYWYRQTLGQGPEFLTYFQNEAQLEKSRLLSDRFSAERPKGSFSTLEIQRTEQGDSAMYLCASRGGLLSGANVLTFGAGSRLTVL.

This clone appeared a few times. The CDR3 spells CASSRQGATYEQYF. CDR3 coding DNA: TGTGCCAGCAGCCGACAGGGGGCTACCTACGAGCAGTACTTC. The rearrangement joins TRBV28 to TRBJ2-7; TRBD1 matches at 10 bases. The CDR3 runs 14 residues. The ends lost 6 bases at V and 2 bases at J; junction bases unmatched: 4. Germline assignment: CDR1 MDHEN and CDR2 SYDVKM.

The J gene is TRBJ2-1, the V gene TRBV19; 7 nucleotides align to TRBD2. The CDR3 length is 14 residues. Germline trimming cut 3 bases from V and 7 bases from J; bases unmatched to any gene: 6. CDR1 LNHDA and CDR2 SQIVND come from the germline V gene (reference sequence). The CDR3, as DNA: TGTGCCAGTAGTATGGGGGGGAGGGAGAATGAGCAGTTCTTC. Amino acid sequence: CASSMGGRENEQFF.

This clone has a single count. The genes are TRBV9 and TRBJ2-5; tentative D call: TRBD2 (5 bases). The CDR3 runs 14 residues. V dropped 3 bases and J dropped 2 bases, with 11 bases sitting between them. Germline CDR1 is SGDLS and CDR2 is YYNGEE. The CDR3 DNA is TGTGCCAGCAGCGCTTACCGGGAACAAGAGACCCAGTACTTC. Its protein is CASSAYREQETQYF.

CDR3 nucleotides: TGTGCCAGCAGCCTTGGGGACTATTTAGTCGACGAGCAGTACTTC. This codes for CASSLGDYLVDEQYF. The V and J genes are TRBV5-6 and TRBJ2-7, with TRBD2 matching over 7 bases. The CDR3 loop spans 15 amino acids. Germline V lookup: CDR1 SGHDT, CDR2 YYEEEE. The V segment lost 4 bases and the J segment 5 bases; nucleotides outside the gene matches: 12.

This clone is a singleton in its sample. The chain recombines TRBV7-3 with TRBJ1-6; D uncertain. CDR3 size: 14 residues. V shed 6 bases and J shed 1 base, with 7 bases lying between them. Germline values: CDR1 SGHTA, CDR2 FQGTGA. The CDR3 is CASSRESYNSPLHF. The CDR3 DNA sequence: TGTGCCAGCAGTCGGGAGTCCTATAATTCACCCCTCCACTTT.